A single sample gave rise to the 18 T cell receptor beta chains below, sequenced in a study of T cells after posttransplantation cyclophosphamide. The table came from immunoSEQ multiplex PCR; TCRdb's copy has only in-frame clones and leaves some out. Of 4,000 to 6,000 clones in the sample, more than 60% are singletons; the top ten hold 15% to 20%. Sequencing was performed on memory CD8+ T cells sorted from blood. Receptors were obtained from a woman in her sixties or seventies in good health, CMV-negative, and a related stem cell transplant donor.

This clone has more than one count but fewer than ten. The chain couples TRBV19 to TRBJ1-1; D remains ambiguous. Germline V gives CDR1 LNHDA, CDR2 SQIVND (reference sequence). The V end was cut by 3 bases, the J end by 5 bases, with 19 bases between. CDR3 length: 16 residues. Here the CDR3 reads CASSMGLLLKRTEAFF. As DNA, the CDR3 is TGTGCCAGTAGTATGGGTCTCCTTCTCAAGAGGACTGAAGCTTTCTTT. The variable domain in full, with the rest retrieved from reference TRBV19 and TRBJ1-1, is DGGITQSPKYLFRKEGQNVTLSCEQNLNHDAMYWYRQDPGQGLRLIYYSQIVNDFQKGDIAEGYSVSREKKESFPLTVTSAQKNPTAFYLCASSMGLLLKRTEAFFGQGTRLTVV.

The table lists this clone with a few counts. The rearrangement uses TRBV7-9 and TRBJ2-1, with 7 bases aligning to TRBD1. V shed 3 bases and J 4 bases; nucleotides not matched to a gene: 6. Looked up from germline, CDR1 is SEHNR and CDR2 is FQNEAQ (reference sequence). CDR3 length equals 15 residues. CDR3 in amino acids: CASSFTGVVYNEQFF. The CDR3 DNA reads TGTGCCAGCAGCTTCACAGGGGTTGTTTACAATGAGCAGTTCTTC.

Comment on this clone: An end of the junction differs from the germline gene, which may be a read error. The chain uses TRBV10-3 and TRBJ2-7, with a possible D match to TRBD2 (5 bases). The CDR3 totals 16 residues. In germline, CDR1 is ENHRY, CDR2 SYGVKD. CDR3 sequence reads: CAINEPLPYTGVEQYF. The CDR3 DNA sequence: TGTGCCATCAATGAGCCCCTCCCCTATACCGGGGTCGAGCAGTACTTC.

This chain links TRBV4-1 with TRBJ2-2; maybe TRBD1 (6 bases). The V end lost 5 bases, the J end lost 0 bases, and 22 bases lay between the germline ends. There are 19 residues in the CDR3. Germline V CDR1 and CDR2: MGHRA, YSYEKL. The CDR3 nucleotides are TGCGCCAGCAGCGAAAGCTACGTAGACACAGGGACGAACACCGGGGAGCTGTTTTTT. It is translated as CASSESYVDTGTNTGELFF.

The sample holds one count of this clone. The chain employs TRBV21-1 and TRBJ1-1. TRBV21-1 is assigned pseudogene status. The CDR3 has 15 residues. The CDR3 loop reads CASSPLWRELTEAFF. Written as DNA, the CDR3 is TGTGCCAGCAGCCCTTTGTGGAGGGAATTAACTGAAGCTTTCTTT.

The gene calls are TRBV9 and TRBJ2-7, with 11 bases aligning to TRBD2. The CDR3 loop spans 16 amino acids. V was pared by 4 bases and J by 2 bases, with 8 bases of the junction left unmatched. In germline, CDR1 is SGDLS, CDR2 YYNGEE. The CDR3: CASSPQETSGAYEQYF. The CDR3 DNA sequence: TGTGCCAGCAGCCCCCAGGAGACTAGCGGGGCCTACGAGCAGTACTTC.

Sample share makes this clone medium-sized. In nucleotides, the CDR3 is TGTGCCAGCCGAAGGGGCAGGGCGTCGGATGAGCAGTTCTTC. The encoded protein is CASRRGRASDEQFF. The V and J genes are TRBV28 and TRBJ2-1, with D perhaps matching TRBD1 (5 bases). The CDR3 totals 14 residues. In germline, CDR1 is MDHEN, CDR2 SYDVKM. With 8 bases removed from V and 8 bases from J, the gap between germline ends came to 19 bases.

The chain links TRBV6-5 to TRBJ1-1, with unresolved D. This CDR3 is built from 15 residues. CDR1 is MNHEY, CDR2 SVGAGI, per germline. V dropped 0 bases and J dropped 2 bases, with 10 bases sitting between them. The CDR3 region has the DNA TGTGCCAGCAGTTACTCGGCGTCGGGTAACACTGAAGCTTTCTTT. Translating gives CASSYSASGNTEAFF.

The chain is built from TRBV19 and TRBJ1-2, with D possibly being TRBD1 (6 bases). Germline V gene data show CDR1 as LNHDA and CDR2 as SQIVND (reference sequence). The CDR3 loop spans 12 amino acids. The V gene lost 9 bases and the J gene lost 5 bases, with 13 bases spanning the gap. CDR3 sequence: CASRDNLYGYTF. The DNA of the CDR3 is TGTGCCAGCCGGGACAACCTATATGGCTACACCTTC.

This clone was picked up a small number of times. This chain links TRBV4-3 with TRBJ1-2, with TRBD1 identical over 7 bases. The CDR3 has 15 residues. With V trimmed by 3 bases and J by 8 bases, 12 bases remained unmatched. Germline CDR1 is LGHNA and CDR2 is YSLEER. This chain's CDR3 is CASSQSLRDSWGYTF. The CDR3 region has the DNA TGCGCCAGCAGCCAGAGCCTCCGGGACAGTTGGGGCTACACCTTC.

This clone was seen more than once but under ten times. The CDR3 here is CASSIGQGWHQPQHF. The CDR3 DNA is TGTGCCAGTAGTATCGGACAGGGGTGGCATCAGCCCCAGCATTTT. The rearrangement uses TRBV19 and TRBJ1-5; TRBD1 agrees at 9 bases. V dropped 3 bases and J dropped 5; count of bases not matched to a gene: 5. The CDR3 contains 15 residues. Germline assignment: CDR1 LNHDA and CDR2 SQIVND (reference sequence). Full variable domain (missing parts from reference TRBV19 and TRBJ1-5): DGGITQSPKYLFRKEGQNVTLSCEQNLNHDAMYWYRQDPGQGLRLIYYSQIVNDFQKGDIAEGYSVSREKKESFPLTVTSAQKNPTAFYLCASSIGQGWHQPQHFGDGTRLSIL.

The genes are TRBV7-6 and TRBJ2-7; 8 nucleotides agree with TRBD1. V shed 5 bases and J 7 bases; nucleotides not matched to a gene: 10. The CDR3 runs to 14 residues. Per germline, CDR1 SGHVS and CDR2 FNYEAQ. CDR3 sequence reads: CASSREQGVYEQYF. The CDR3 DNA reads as TGTGCCAGCAGCAGAGAACAGGGGGTCTATGAGCAGTACTTC. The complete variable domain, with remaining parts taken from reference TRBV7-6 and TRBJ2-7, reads GAGVSQSPRYKVTKRGQDVALRCDPISGHVSLYWYRQALGQGPEFLTYFNYEAQQDKSGLPNDRFSAERPEGSISTLTIQRTEQRDSAMYRCASSREQGVYEQYFGPGTRLTVT.

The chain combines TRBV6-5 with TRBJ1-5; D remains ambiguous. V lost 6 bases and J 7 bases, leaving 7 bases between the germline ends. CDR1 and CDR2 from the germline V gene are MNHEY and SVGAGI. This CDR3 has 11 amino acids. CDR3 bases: TGTGCCAGCAGACGAGAGCAGCCCCAGCATTTT. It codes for CASRREQPQHF.

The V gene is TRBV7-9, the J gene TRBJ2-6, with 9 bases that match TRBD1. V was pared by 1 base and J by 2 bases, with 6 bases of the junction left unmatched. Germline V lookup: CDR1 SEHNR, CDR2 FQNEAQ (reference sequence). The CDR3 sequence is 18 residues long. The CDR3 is CASSLGTGGVTGANVLTF. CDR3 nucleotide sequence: TGTGCCAGCAGCTTAGGAACAGGGGGCGTCACTGGGGCCAACGTCCTGACTTTC.

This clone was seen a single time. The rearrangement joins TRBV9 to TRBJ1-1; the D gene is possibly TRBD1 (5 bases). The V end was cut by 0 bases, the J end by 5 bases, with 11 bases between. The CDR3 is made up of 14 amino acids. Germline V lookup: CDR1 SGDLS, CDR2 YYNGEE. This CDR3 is CASSVGSGPTEAFF. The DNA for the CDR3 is TGTGCCAGCAGCGTAGGGTCAGGGCCTACTGAAGCTTTCTTT.

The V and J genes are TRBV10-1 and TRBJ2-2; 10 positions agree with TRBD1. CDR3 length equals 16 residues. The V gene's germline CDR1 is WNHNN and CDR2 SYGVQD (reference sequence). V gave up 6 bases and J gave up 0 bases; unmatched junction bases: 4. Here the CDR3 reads CASSAGTGANTGELFF. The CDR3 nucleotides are TGCGCCAGCAGCGCCGGGACAGGGGCGAACACCGGGGAGCTGTTTTTT.

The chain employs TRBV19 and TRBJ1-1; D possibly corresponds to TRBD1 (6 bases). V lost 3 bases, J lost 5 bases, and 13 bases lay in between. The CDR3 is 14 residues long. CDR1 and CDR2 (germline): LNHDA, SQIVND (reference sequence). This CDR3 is CASSILPGQTEAFF. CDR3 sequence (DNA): TGTGCCAGTAGTATCCTACCGGGACAAACTGAAGCTTTCTTT. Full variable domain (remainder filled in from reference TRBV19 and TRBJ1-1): DGGITQSPKYLFRKEGQNVTLSCEQNLNHDAMYWYRQDPGQGLRLIYYSQIVNDFQKGDIAEGYSVSREKKESFPLTVTSAQKNPTAFYLCASSILPGQTEAFFGQGTRLTVV.

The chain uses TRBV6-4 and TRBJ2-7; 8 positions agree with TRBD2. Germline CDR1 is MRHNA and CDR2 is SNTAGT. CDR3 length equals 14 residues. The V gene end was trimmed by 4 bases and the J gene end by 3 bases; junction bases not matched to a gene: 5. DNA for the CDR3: TGTGCCAGCAGTGTCTCAGGGACTAGCTACGAGCAGTACTTC. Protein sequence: CASSVSGTSYEQYF.